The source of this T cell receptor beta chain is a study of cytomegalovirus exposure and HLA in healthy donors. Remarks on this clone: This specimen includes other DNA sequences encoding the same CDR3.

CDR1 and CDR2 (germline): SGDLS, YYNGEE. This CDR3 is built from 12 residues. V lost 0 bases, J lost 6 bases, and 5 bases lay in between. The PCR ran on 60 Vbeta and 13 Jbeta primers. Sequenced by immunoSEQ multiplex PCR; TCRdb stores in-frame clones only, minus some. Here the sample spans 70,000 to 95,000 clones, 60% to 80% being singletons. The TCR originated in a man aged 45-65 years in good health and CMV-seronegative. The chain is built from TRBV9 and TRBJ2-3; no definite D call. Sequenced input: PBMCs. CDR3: CASSVAGDTQYF. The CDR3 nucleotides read TGTGCCAGCAGCGTAGCGGGTGATACGCAGTATTTT.